Included here is one T cell receptor (beta chain) sequence, with context. An amount of RNA that ranged from roughly 0.5 to 1 ug was reverse transcribed with random hexamers. One entry per CDR3 protein, called by TCRdb with MiXCR from the immunoSEQ multiplex PCR reads. In the table there are over 140,000 distinct CDR3 sequences, more than 85% of which are singletons. This sample stems from a study of CD8 T cells in Susac syndrome. From blood CD8+ and CD4+ T cells, TCR beta sequences were generated. CDR1 and CDR2 from the germline V gene are DFQATT and SNEGSKA (reference sequence). V shed 2 bases and J shed 3 bases, with 13 bases lying between them. The CDR3 consists of 14 residues.

The sequencing input was CD4+ T cells from PBMCs. The chain is built from TRBV20-1 and TRBJ2-5, with D possibly matching TRBD1 (6 bases). This sequence was found in a human donor with Susac syndrome. CDR3 DNA: TGCAGTGCTAGACCTTCTCAGGGGAAAGAGACCCAGTACTTC. Its protein product is CSARPSQGKETQYF.